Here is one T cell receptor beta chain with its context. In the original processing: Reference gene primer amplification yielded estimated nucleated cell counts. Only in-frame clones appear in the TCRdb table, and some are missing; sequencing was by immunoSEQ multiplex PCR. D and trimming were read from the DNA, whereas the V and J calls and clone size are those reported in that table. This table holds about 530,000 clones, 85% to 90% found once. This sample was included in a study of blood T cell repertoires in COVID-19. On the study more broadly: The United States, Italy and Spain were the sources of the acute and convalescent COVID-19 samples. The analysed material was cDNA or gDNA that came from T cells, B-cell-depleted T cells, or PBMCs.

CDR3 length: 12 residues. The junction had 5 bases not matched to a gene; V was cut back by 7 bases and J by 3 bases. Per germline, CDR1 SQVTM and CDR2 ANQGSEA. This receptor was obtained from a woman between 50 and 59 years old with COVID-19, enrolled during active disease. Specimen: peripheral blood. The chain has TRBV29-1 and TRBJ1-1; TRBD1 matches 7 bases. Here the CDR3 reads CSATGDDTEAFF. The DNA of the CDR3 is TGCAGCGCCACAGGGGATGACACTGAAGCTTTCTTT.